This TCR beta chain was captured by sequencing in a study of blood T cell repertoires in COVID-19. TCRdb's copy holds only in-frame clones and misses some; the assay was immunoSEQ multiplex PCR. The data show around 300,000 clones, about 87% seen once. The CDR3 spans 15 residues. The germline CDR1 and CDR2 sequences are SGHNT and YYREEE (reference sequence). V shed 5 bases and J 6 bases; nucleotides not matched to a gene: 5. Material: peripheral blood. This rearrangement joins TRBV5-4 to TRBJ1-6; 10 bases align to TRBD1. This clonotype originated in a woman aged 45 to 65 with COVID-19, enrolled during active disease. The CDR3 sequence: CASRAGTGANSPLHF. Here the CDR3 DNA reads TGTGCCAGCAGAGCAGGGACAGGGGCTAATTCACCCCTCCACTTT.